Below, 25 T cell receptor beta chains from the same sample are listed, as sequenced in a study of blood T cell repertoires in COVID-19. The protocol was immunoSEQ multiplex PCR, while the TCRdb copy is restricted to in-frame clones and leaves out a portion. Among around 91,000 clones, 79% were seen once, and the ten largest hold around 18%. The sequenced material came from peripheral blood. These receptors were taken from a woman aged 80 or over with active or convalescent COVID-19.

This clone was seen a handful of times. The chain recombines TRBV11-2 with TRBJ1-1; no reliable D call. V dropped 2 bases and J dropped 4 bases, with 17 bases sitting between them. In germline, CDR1 is SGHAT, CDR2 FQNNGV. The CDR3 contains 16 residues. DNA for the CDR3: TGTGCCAGCAGCTTATTTCCGGGCCTGGGAGGCACTGAAGCTTTCTTT. Its translation is CASSLFPGLGGTEAFF.

CDR3 DNA sequence: TGTGCCAGCAGTGCACCGGGACAGTATGAAAAACTGTTTTTT. Translating gives CASSAPGQYEKLFF. The rearrangement uses TRBV25-1 and TRBJ1-4; 7 nucleotides line up with TRBD1. CDR3 length equals 14 residues. Trimming cost V 4 bases and J 6 bases; bases outside gene matches: 5. Germline loops: CDR1 MGHDK, CDR2 SYGVNS.

This rearrangement joins TRBV7-3 to TRBJ2-2; tentative D call: TRBD1 (6 bases). V shed 6 bases and J shed 1 base, with 12 bases lying between them. The germline gives CDR1 SGHTA, CDR2 FQGTGA. The CDR3 is 15 amino acids. The CDR3 DNA reads TGTGCCAGCAGGAGGGGGAAGAAGAACACCGGGGAGCTGTTTTTT. This sequence encodes CASRRGKKNTGELFF.

J is TRBJ2-5 and V is TRBV3-1 (or the pseudogene TRBV3-2); TRBD1 is a possible D gene (6 bases). Trimming shortened V by 4 bases and J by 4 bases, and 10 bases separated the two germline ends. The CDR3 runs to 13 residues. Germline assignment: CDR1 LGHDT and CDR2 YNNKEL (reference sequence). The CDR3 reads CASSPTGGETQYF. The CDR3 DNA reads TGTGCCAGCAGCCCGACAGGAGGAGAGACCCAGTACTTC.

This clone was seen more than once but under ten times. The V and J genes are TRBV28 and TRBJ1-5; D possibly corresponds to TRBD1 (6 bases). Germline V CDR1 and CDR2: MDHEN, SYDVKM. The CDR3 sequence is 16 residues long. The V gene lost 2 bases and the J gene lost 4 bases, with 15 bases spanning the gap. The DNA for the CDR3 is TGTGCCAGCAGTTTAGTAGGTCCCGGACAGAATCAGCCCCAGCATTTT. Translation: CASSLVGPGQNQPQHF. Together with reference TRBV28 and TRBJ1-5, the CDR3 gives the full variable domain: DVKVTQSSRYLVKRTGEKVFLECVQDMDHENMFWYRQDPGLGLRLIYFSYDVKMKEKGDIPEGYSVSREKKERFSLILESASTNQTSMYLCASSLVGPGQNQPQHFGDGTRLSIL.

With respect to this clone: This sample also contains other DNA sequences that code for the same CDR3. The genes are TRBV12-3 or TRBV12-4 and TRBJ2-7; 7 bases fit TRBD2. The CDR3 is 12 residues long. The junction had 1 base not matched to a gene; V was cut back by 5 bases and J by 3 bases. The DNA of the CDR3 is TGTGCCAGCAGTCGCGGGGGCTACGAGCAGTACTTC. This encodes CASSRGGYEQYF.

V usage is TRBV29-1 and J usage is TRBJ1-4; D gene uncertain. CDR1 and CDR2 (germline): SQVTM, ANQGSEA. This CDR3 has 12 residues. With 5 bases removed from V and 4 bases from J, the gap between germline ends came to 8 bases. This chain's CDR3 is CSVLSFNEKLFF. The CDR3 region has the DNA TGCAGCGTTCTCAGTTTTAATGAAAAACTGTTTTTT.

The chain uses TRBV29-1 and TRBJ2-5, with TRBD2 identical over 7 bases. CDR1 is SQVTM, CDR2 ANQGSEA, per germline. J was trimmed by 0 bases and V by 6 bases; bases with no gene match: 4. There are 13 residues in the CDR3. For the CDR3, the DNA is TGCAGCGTGCTGGGGGGGTACCAAGAGACCCAGTACTTC. Translated, it gives CSVLGGYQETQYF.

The V gene is TRBV18, the J gene TRBJ1-4; a possible D gene is TRBD1 (6 bases). This CDR3 contains 15 residues. Germline CDR1 reads KGHSH; CDR2 reads LQKENI. Trimming removed 2 bases from V and 3 bases from J, with 10 bases in between. The CDR3 region is CASSPLAGANEKLFF. CDR3 bases: TGTGCCAGCTCACCATTGGCAGGGGCTAATGAAAAACTGTTTTTT.

This sequence joins TRBV5-6 and TRBJ2-7; 7 nucleotides match TRBD2. This CDR3 has 14 residues. Germline lookup yields CDR1 SGHDT and CDR2 YYEEEE. After removal of 4 bases from V and 5 bases from J, the junction contained 9 bases not matched to a gene. The CDR3 DNA sequence: TGTGCCAGCAGCCCACAAATTACTAGCGACGAGCAGTACTTC. This translates into CASSPQITSDEQYF.

The CDR3 spells CASSVGTIYEQYF. CDR3 in DNA: TGTGCCAGCAGTGTTGGGACAATCTACGAGCAGTACTTC. This chain links TRBV12-3 or TRBV12-4 with TRBJ2-7; TRBD1 might be the D (6 bases). V lost 5 bases, J lost 3 bases, and 11 bases lay in between. The CDR3 spans 13 residues.

V and J are TRBV5-5 and TRBJ1-5, with D hard to call. Germline V CDR1 and CDR2: SGHKS, YYEKEE (reference sequence). This CDR3 spans 15 amino acids. The V gene lost 3 bases and the J gene lost 4 bases, with 14 bases spanning the gap. This CDR3 is CASSSRGYGNQPQHF. The CDR3 DNA reads as TGTGCCAGCAGCTCCCGGGGTTATGGGAATCAGCCCCAGCATTTT.

This clone was picked up a small number of times. The chain recombines TRBV19 with TRBJ1-2, with 10 bases identical to TRBD1. The CDR3 spans 13 residues. Trimming removed 7 bases from V and 5 bases from J; junction bases left unmatched: 4. Germline V gene sequence: CDR1 LNHDA, CDR2 SQIVND (reference sequence). The CDR3 DNA sequence: TGTGCCAGTAACCGGGACAGGGGTTATGGCTACACCTTC. As protein: CASNRDRGYGYTF.

This chain uses TRBV4-1 with TRBJ1-1; D perhaps matches TRBD1 (5 bases). The CDR3 loop spans 14 amino acids. The V end lost 4 bases, the J end lost 8 bases, and 17 bases lay between the germline ends. CDR1 is MGHRA and CDR2 is YSYEKL in the germline V gene. The DNA for the CDR3 is TGCGCCAGCAGCCTGCGGGACCCCGAATCGGAAGCTTTCTTT. Its translation: CASSLRDPESEAFF.

The chain is built from TRBV6-1 and TRBJ1-3; D unresolved. V was clipped by 1 base and J by 4 bases, with 11 bases between them. The CDR3 covers 15 residues. CDR1 is MNHNS, CDR2 SASEGT, per germline. This CDR3 is CASSEVHREGNTIYF. The DNA for the CDR3 is TGTGCCAGCAGTGAAGTGCACAGAGAGGGAAACACCATATATTTT.

This chain joins TRBV6-2 or TRBV6-3 and TRBJ2-7; 9 bases fit TRBD2. Germline CDR1 reads MNHEY; CDR2 reads SVGEGT. V shed 2 bases, J shed 4 bases, and the junction held 15 bases outside the gene matches. This CDR3 has 18 residues. The CDR3 DNA is TGTGCCAGCAGTTACGTAGCCGGTTCTAGCGGGATTATTTACGAGCAGTACTTC. Protein sequence: CASSYVAGSSGIIYEQYF.

This chain connects TRBV27 to TRBJ1-6; 10 bases are a match to TRBD1. V dropped 5 bases and J dropped 12; count of bases not matched to a gene: 10. The CDR3 is made up of 15 amino acids. Germline assignment: CDR1 MNHEY and CDR2 SMNVEV (reference sequence). The CDR3 DNA reads TGTGCCAGCAGTCCATGGACAGGGGGAAGGGTACCCCTCCACTTT. It yields the protein CASSPWTGGRVPLHF.

The chain couples TRBV2 to TRBJ1-1, with a tentative D call TRBD1 (5 bases). CDR3 length: 13 residues. CDR1 SNHLY and CDR2 FYNNEI come from the germline V gene. Trimming took off 5 bases at V and 4 bases at J, with 11 bases between the two ends. DNA of the CDR3: TGTGCCAGCAGTTCCGGGGGGGGCACTGAAGCTTTCTTT. Protein: CASSSGGGTEAFF.

This clone was seen only a few times. This chain connects TRBV6-2 or TRBV6-3 to TRBJ2-7; D is uncertain. The CDR3 length is 12 residues. The V end was cut by 0 bases, the J end by 3 bases, with 3 bases between. Per the germline V gene, CDR1 is MNHEY and CDR2 is SVGEGT. CDR3 DNA sequence: TGTGCCAGCAGTTACTCCAGCTACGAGCAGTACTTC. It encodes CASSYSSYEQYF.

This clone has just one count. The chain links TRBV7-2 to TRBJ2-7, with 8 positions matching TRBD1. Germline V gene sequence: CDR1 SGHTA, CDR2 FQGNSA. V lost 4 bases and J lost 0; bases outside the gene matches: 5. The CDR3 covers 15 residues. CDR3 region: CASSSDRARSYEQYF. The CDR3 bases are TGTGCCAGCAGCTCGGACAGGGCCCGCTCCTACGAGCAGTACTTC. The full variable domain, rest sourced from reference TRBV7-2 and TRBJ2-7, is GAGVSQSPSNKVTEKGKDVELRCDPISGHTALYWYRQSLGQGLEFLIYFQGNSAPDKSGLPSDRFSAERTGGSVSTLTIQRTQQEDSAVYLCASSSDRARSYEQYFGPGTRLTVT.

V is TRBV6-5 and J is TRBJ1-1; the D is unclear. Germline CDR1 and CDR2: MNHEY and SVGAGI. This CDR3 is built from 10 residues. Trimming took 2 bases from V and 11 from J, leaving 6 bases between them. The CDR3 loop is CASSYVSAFF. CDR3 nucleotide sequence: TGTGCCAGCAGTTACGTATCGGCTTTCTTT.

This chain links TRBV6-1 with TRBJ2-1, with TRBD2 matching 14 bases. Germline V gives CDR1 MNHNS, CDR2 SASEGT. The CDR3 length is 15 residues. Trimming took 2 bases from V and 7 from J; bases not matched to a gene: 1. The CDR3 DNA reads TGTGCCAGCAGTGAAAGGACTAGCGGGAGGAATGAGCAGTTCTTC. Its translation: CASSERTSGRNEQFF.

The chain is built from TRBV6-4 and TRBJ1-5; TRBD1 aligns across 9 bases. CDR1 MRHNA and CDR2 SNTAGT come from the germline V gene. The J segment lost 6 bases and the V segment lost 0 bases, leaving 12 bases of the junction unmatched. This CDR3 has 18 amino acids. CDR3 protein: CASSDSPGQGPVTQPQHF. CDR3 sequence (DNA): TGTGCCAGCAGTGACTCACCGGGACAGGGTCCAGTCACTCAGCCCCAGCATTTT.

This clone was detected once. V gene TRBV7-2 combines with J gene TRBJ1-2, with 9 bases fitting TRBD1. Germline values: CDR1 SGHTA, CDR2 FQGNSA. Germline trimming cut 3 bases from V and 4 bases from J; bases unmatched to any gene: 6. This CDR3 is 15 amino acids long. CDR3 residues: CASSLPGTGSYGYTF. The CDR3 DNA sequence: TGTGCCAGCAGCTTGCCAGGGACAGGGAGCTATGGCTACACCTTC.

On this clone: One end of the junction is discordant with germline, which a read error may explain. CDR3 residues: CASSLVLREEADTQYF. In DNA form, the CDR3 reads TGTGCCAGCAGCTTGGTGTTGCGGGAGGAGGCAGATACGCAGTATTTT. The V gene is TRBV5-1, the J gene TRBJ2-3; the match to TRBD2 covers 8 bases. CDR3 length: 16 residues. From germline, CDR1 is SGHRS and CDR2 YFSETQ.